This TCR beta chain comes out of a study of T cell responses to AZD1222 COVID-19 vaccine (dated by TCRdb to the early 2020s). As for the study more broadly: A total of 233 trial participants underwent TCR sequencing, of whom about 200 had received two doses of AZD1222 and around 26 had received two doses of the MenACWY control vaccine. Trial participants were enrolled by age into 18-55, 56-69 and 70-plus year subgroups, with roughly 150, 30 and 60 TCR-sequenced participants respectively. Overall study outcomes, separate from this receptor: Participants were mostly white British and included more females than males, and it was suggested by the authors that clonal diversity may have been underestimated. Reportedly, close to half of the unique spike-specific TCRs recognized epitopes lying outside the regions that are mutated in the B.1.351 and B.1.1.7 variants. Conclusions about previously exposed vaccinees are limited because only 6 or 7 AZD1222 recipients were SARS-CoV-2 seropositive at baseline. The vaccine-associated CD4 TCRs covered the entire spike protein, and the dominant responses fell in regions 160-218 and 743-854. Because no day 14 peak-response samples were available, the repertoires could be characterized only after the peak T cell response. The 56-69-year group was small, and its depth increase did not reach significance, likely because of low power. After two AZD1222 doses, spike-specific TCR breadth and depth were significantly higher than at day 0 and than in MenACWY recipients.

This sample's time point label indicates: baseline before first vaccination. This specimen's treatment or condition label, interpreted: meningococcal conjugate vaccine given as trial control. Samples from vaccinated people were obtained from the UK trials COV001 and COV002, which included a single-blind randomized controlled phase 2/3 trial of AZD1222 (ChAdOx1 nCoV-19) in healthy adults. For TCRbeta chain sequencing, PBMC samples were collected from trial participants at day 0 and at day 28 after the second dose. The CDR3 regions of human TCRbeta chains were analyzed by immunosequencing. The paper's processing steps were these. TCRs in the repertoires were compared against a reference library of SARS-CoV-2-specific TCRs that had been generated with the MIRA antigen-specificity platform. Breadth meant the fraction of unique TCRs that were SARS-CoV-2-associated, whereas depth meant the fraction of total T cells that were SARS-CoV-2-associated. Each spike-specific TCR was assigned to its reactive spike region and to a CD4 or CD8 class using the MIRA data. Log10-transformed breadth and depth values were compared by one-way ANOVA with Sidak's multiple comparisons tests. TCRdb stores this immuneACCESS table with in-frame sequences only. Part of the clones is absent; in the studies checked, under half of the shortfall reflects unresolved V genes, and no reason is known for the rest. That table supplies the V and J calls and clone size; D and trimming were determined from the DNA. The sample table holds around 90,000 clones, of which around 90% were seen once. The ten largest clones capture less than 5.5% of the sample.

Inclusive of the bounding cysteine and phenylalanine, the CDR3 is 14 residues long. Kept here is only the CDR3 DNA, which spans 42 bases and is read in frame from base 1. CDR1 is given as LNHDA and CDR2 as SQIVND, both from the germline V gene (reference sequence). V loses 3 bases, J loses 8 bases, and the germline ends lie 13 bases apart. A remark on this clone: The antigen it recognizes is unknown. No base quality values were provided; no much bigger clone lies one nucleotide off.

Here the chain combines TRBV19 and TRBJ2-2; TRBD2 might be the D gene, on 6 matching bases. Sequences were derived from peripheral blood, sampled on day 0 of MenACWY control vaccination. This TCR was recovered from an adult in good health. The nucleotide sequence reads as follows: TGTGCCAGTAGTATCCTCGGGGGTCGGGGGGAGCTGTTTTTT. It encodes CASSILGGRGELFF.